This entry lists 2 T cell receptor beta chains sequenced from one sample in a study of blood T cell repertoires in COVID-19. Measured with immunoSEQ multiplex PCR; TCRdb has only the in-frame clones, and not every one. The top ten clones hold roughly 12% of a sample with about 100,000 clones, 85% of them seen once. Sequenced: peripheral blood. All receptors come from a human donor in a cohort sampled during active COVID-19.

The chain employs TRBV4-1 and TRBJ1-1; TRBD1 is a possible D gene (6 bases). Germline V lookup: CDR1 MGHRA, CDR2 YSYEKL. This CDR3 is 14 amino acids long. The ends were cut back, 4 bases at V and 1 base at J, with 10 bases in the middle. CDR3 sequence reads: CASSLQGQNTEAFF. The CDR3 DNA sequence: TGCGCCAGCAGCCTCCAGGGGCAGAACACTGAAGCTTTCTTT.

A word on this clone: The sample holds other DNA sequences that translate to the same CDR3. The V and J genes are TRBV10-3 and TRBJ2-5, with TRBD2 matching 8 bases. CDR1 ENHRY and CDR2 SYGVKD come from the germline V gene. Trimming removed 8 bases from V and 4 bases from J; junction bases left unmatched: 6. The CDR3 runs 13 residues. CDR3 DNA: TGTGCCATCTCCGGGAGGGGTAGAGAGACCCAGTACTTC. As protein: CAISGRGRETQYF.